This T cell receptor beta chain appears in the sequencing data of a study of T cell changes during pregnancy in multiple sclerosis. Germline lookup yields CDR1 ENHRY and CDR2 SYGVKD. The CDR3 loop spans 12 amino acids. With 8 bases removed from V and 2 bases from J, the gap between germline ends came to 6 bases. Assay used: immunoSEQ multiplex PCR; TCRdb lists only in-frame clones, some missing. The sample lists about 27,000 clones; nearly 90% were seen once. The chain couples TRBV10-3 to TRBJ2-2; D uncertain. Here the sequenced sample was CD8+ T cells from peripheral blood mononuclear cells, taken in the second trimester of pregnancy. This clonotype originated in a female donor with multiple sclerosis, enrolled in a pregnancy study. CDR3 in amino acids: CAIDSNTGELFF. The CDR3 region has the DNA TGTGCCATCGATAGTAACACCGGGGAGCTGTTTTTT.